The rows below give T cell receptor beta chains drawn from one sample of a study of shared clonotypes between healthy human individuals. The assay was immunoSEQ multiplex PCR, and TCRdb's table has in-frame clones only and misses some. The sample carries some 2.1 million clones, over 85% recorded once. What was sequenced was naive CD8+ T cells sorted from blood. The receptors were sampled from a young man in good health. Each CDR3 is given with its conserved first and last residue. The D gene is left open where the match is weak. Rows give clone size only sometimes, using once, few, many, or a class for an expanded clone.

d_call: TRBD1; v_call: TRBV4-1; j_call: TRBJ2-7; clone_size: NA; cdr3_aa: CASSQGQGAYEQYF; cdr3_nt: TGCGCCAGCAGCCAGGGACAGGGGGCCTACGAGCAGTACTTC
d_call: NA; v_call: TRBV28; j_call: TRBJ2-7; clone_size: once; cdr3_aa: CASSDRRVYEQYF; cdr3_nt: TGTGCCAGCAGCGACCGGCGGGTCTACGAGCAGTACTTC
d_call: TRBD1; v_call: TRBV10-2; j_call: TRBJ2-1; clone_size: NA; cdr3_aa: CASSETGRDRERIDEQFF; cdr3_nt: TGCGCCAGCAGTGAGACGGGGAGGGACAGGGAAAGGATAGATGAGCAGTTCTTC
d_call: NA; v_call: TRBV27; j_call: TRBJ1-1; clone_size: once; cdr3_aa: CASSLPRGEAFF; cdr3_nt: TGTGCCAGCAGCCTACCAAGGGGGGAAGCTTTCTTT
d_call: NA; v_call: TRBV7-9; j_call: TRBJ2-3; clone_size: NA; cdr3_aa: CASSPIMGESTDTQYF; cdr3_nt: TGTGCCAGCAGCCCTATCATGGGGGAAAGCACAGATACGCAGTATTTT
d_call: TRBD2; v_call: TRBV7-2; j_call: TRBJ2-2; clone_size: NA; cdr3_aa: CASSSVPGLTPFGTGELFF; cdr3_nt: TGTGCCAGCAGCTCGGTGCCGGGACTAACGCCCTTTGGCACCGGGGAGCTGTTTTTT
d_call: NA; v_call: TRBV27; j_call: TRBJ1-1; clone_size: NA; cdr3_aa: CASSFNRDTEAFF; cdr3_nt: TGTGCCAGCAGTTTCAACAGGGACACTGAAGCTTTCTTT
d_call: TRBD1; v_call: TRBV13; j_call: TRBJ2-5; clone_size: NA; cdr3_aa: CASSLLNRRDRVRETQYF; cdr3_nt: TGTGCCAGCAGCTTATTGAATAGGCGGGACAGGGTCCGGGAGACCCAGTACTTC
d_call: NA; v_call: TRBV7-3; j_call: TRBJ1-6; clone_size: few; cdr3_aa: CASSWTENSPLHF; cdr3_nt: TGTGCCAGCAGTTGGACGGAGAATTCACCCCTCCACTTT
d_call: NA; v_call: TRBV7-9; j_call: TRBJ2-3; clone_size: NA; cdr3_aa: CASSLGDSSTDTQYF; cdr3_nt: TGTGCCAGCAGCCTCGGGGATAGCAGCACAGATACGCAGTATTTT
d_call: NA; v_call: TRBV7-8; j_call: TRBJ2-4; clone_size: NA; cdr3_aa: CASSSDYWGAKNIQYF; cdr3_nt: TGTGCCAGCAGCTCCGACTACTGGGGAGCCAAAAACATTCAGTACTTC
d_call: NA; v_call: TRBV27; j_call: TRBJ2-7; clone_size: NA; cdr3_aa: CASSLSRGMLSYEQYF; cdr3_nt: TGTGCCAGCAGTTTATCAAGGGGTATGCTCTCCTACGAGCAGTACTTC
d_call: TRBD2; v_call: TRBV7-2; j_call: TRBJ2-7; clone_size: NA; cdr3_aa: CASSPGPSGGRLSSYEQYF; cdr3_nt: TGTGCCAGCAGCCCCGGGCCCAGCGGGGGGCGCCTAAGCTCCTACGAGCAGTACTTC
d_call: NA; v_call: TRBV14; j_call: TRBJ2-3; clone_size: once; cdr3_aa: CASSQEEPGTLSSIEITQYF; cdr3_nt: TGTGCCAGCAGCCAAGAGGAGCCTGGGACACTATCATCCATCGAGATTACGCAGTATTTT
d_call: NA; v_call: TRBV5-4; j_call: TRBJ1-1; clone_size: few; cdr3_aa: CASSLGPEAFF; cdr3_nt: TGTGCCAGCAGCTTGGGGCCTGAAGCTTTCTTT
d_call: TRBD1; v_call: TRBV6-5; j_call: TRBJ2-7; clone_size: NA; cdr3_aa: CASSSTGYYEQYF; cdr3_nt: TGTGCCAGCAGTTCGACAGGGTACTACGAGCAGTACTTC
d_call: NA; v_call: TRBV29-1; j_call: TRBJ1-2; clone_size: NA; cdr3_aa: CSAKQGGGYGYTF; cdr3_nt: TGCAGCGCTAAACAGGGCGGGGGCTATGGCTACACCTTC
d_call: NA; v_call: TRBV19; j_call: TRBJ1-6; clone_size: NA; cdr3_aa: CASSIVQYNSPLHF; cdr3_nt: TGTGCCAGTAGTATTGTCCAGTATAATTCACCCCTCCACTTT
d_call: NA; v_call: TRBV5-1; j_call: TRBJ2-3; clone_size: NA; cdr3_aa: CASSSIIPDRSTDTQYF; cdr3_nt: TGCGCCAGCAGCTCTATTATACCGGACAGAAGCACAGATACGCAGTATTTT
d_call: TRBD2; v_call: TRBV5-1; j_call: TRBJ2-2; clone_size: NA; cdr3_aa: CASSSGLADLLNTGELFF; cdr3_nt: TGCGCCAGCAGCTCGGGACTAGCGGATCTCCTAAACACCGGGGAGCTGTTTTTT
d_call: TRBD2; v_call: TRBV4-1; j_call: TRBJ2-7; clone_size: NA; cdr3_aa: CASSPVAGAGYEQYF; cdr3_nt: TGCGCCAGCAGCCCAGTAGCGGGAGCAGGCTACGAGCAGTACTTC
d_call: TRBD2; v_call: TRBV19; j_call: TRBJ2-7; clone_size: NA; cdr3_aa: CASSHGLAGYEQYF; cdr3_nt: TGTGCCAGTAGTCACGGACTAGCGGGGTACGAGCAGTACTTC
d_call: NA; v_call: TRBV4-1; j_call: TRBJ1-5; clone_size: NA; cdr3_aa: CASSPARGNQPQHF; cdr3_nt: TGCGCCAGCAGCCCGGCACGGGGTAATCAGCCCCAGCATTTT
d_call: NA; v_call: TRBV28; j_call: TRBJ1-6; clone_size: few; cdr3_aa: CASFTGLGNSPLHF; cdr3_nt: TGTGCCAGCTTTACAGGGTTGGGGAATTCACCCCTCCACTTT
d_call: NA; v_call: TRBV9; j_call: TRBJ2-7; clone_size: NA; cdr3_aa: CASSDEDSSYEQYF; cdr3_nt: TGTGCCAGCAGCGATGAGGACAGTTCCTACGAGCAGTACTTC
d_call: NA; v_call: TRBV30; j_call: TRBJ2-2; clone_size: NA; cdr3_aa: CASQGSTGELFF; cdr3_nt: TGTGCCTCGCAGGGGAGCACCGGGGAGCTGTTTTTT
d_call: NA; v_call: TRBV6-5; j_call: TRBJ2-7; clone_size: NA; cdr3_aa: CASKAESSSYEQYF; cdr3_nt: TGTGCCAGCAAAGCGGAGTCTAGCTCCTACGAGCAGTACTTC
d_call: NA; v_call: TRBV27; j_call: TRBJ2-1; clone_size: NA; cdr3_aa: CASSLEGTIGHNEQFF; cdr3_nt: TGTGCCAGCAGTCTTGAGGGGACAATTGGCCACAATGAGCAGTTCTTC